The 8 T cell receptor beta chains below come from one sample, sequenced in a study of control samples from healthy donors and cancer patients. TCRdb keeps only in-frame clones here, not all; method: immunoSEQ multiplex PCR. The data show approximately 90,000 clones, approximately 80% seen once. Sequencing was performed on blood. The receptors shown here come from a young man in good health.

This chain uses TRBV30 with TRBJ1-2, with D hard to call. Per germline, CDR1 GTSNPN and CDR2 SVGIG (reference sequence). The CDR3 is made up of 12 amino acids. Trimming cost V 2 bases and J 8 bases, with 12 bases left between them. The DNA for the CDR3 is TGTGCCTGGAGTCTGAGAGGTTTGGGCTACACCTTC. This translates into CAWSLRGLGYTF. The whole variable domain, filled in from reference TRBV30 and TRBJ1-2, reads SQTIHQWPATLVQPVGSPLSLECTVEGTSNPNLYWYRQAAGRGLQLLFYSVGIGQISSEVPQNLSASRPQDRQFILSSKKLLLSDSGFYLCAWSLRGLGYTFGSGTRLTVV.

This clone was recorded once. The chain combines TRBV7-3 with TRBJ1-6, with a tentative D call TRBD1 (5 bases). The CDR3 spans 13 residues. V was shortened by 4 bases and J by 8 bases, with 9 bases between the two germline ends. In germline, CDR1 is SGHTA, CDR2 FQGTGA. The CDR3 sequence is CASSSGLDSPLHF. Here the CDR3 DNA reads TGTGCCAGCAGCTCGGGACTGGATTCACCCCTCCACTTT.

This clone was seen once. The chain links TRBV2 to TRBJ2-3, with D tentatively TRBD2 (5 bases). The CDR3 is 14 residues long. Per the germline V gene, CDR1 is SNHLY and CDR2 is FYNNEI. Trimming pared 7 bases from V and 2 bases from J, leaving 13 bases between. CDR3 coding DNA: TGTGCCAGCAACGGGGTGGGTTACACAGATACGCAGTATTTT. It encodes CASNGVGYTDTQYF.

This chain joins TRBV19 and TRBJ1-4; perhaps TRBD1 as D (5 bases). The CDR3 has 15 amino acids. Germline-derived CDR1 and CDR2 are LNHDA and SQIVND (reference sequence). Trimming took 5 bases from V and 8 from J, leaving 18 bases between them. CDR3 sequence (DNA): TGTGCCAGTAGTGTGGGAGGGACGGCAGTGGAAAAACTGTTTTTT. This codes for CASSVGGTAVEKLFF.

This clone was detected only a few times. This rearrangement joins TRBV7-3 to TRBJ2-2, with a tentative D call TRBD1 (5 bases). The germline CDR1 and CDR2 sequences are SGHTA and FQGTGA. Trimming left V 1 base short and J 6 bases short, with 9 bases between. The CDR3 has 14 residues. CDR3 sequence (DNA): TGTGCCAGCAGCTTAAACAGGCAGGCCGGGGAGCTGTTTTTT. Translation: CASSLNRQAGELFF.

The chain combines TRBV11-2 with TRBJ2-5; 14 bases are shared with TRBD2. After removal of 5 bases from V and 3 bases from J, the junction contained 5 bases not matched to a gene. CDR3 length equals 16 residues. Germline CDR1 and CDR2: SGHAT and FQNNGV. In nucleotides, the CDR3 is TGTGCCAGCAGCGGGGGACTAGCGGGGGCGGAAGAGACCCAGTACTTC. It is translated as CASSGGLAGAEETQYF.

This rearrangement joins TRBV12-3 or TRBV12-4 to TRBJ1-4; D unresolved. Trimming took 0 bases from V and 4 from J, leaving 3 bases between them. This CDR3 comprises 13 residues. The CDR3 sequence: CASSLANNEKLFF. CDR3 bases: TGTGCCAGCAGTTTAGCTAATAATGAAAAACTGTTTTTT.

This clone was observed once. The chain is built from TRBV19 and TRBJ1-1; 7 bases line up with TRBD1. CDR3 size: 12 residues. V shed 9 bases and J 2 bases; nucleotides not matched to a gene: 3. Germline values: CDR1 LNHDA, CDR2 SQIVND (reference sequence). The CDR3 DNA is TGTGCCAGCTGGGACAGAAACACTGAAGCTTTCTTT. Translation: CASWDRNTEAFF. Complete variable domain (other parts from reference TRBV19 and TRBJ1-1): DGGITQSPKYLFRKEGQNVTLSCEQNLNHDAMYWYRQDPGQGLRLIYYSQIVNDFQKGDIAEGYSVSREKKESFPLTVTSAQKNPTAFYLCASWDRNTEAFFGQGTRLTVV.